The present entry profiles one T cell receptor (beta chain) with its context. V was clipped by 8 bases and J by 7 bases, with 14 bases between them. The CDR3 loop spans 13 amino acids. CDR1 is SGHVS and CDR2 is FQNEAQ in the germline V gene. The data stem from a study of T cell responses to AZD1222 COVID-19 vaccine. Libraries were prepared by immunoSEQ multiplex PCR; TCRdb keeps only in-frame clonotypes and omits some of them. Of roughly 110,000 clones in the sample, about nine tenths were seen once. Sequencing was performed on peripheral blood, taken on day 0 of AZD1222 vaccination. The sequence derives from an adult in good health. The V gene is TRBV7-8, the J gene TRBJ2-2; D perhaps matches TRBD2 (5 bases). The CDR3 bases are TGTGCCAGCCTCAGGCGGGTTAACGGGGAGCTGTTTTTT. Protein product: CASLRRVNGELFF.